These 20 T cell receptor beta chains were sequenced from one sample in a study of tumor-infiltrating lymphocytes in primary liver carcinoma. A primer in the constant region served to generate TCR beta cDNA from 450 to 600 ng of total RNA. It was through three nested multiplex PCR rounds of slightly modified ARM-PCR that TCR beta libraries arose. The first two PCR rounds used TRBV1-TRBV30 primers with a Cbeta primer, 9 to 10 cycles each. MiXCR, applied by TCRdb to the multiplex PCR reads, yields one record per CDR3 protein. The sample holds about 300,000 distinct CDR3 sequences; about 62% are singletons and the top ten take roughly 9%. Germline DNA was also extracted, and blood RNA was taken from unsorted whole blood. Sequenced input: peripheral blood. These receptor sequences come from a man aged 35 to 55 with primary liver carcinoma and hepatitis B virus infection.

DNA for the CDR3: TGTGCCAGCAATTCCGGGACAGGGGCGGCAGATACGCAGTATTTT. It is translated as CASNSGTGAADTQYF. The V and J genes are TRBV6-1 and TRBJ2-3; 10 bases line up with TRBD1. The CDR3 loop spans 15 amino acids. Germline CDR1 MNHNS, CDR2 SASEGT. Trimming cost V 7 bases and J 4 bases; bases outside gene matches: 8.

The chain links TRBV5-4 to TRBJ2-1; 9 nucleotides align to TRBD1. The junction had 4 bases not matched to a gene; V was cut back by 4 bases and J by 8 bases. CDR1 is SGHNT, CDR2 YYREEE, per germline (reference sequence). This CDR3 is 13 amino acids long. In DNA, the CDR3 is TGTGCCAGCAGCGGGACAGGGTGGGATGAGCAGTTCTTC. Encoded protein: CASSGTGWDEQFF.

Note on this clonotype: Mismatch with germline at one junction end may stem from a read error. V and J are TRBV12-3 or TRBV12-4 and TRBJ2-2; tentative D call: TRBD2 (5 bases). The CDR3 loop spans 13 amino acids. This CDR3 is CASSLVNTGEPFF. CDR3 in DNA: TGCGCCAGCAGTTTAGTGAACACCGGGGAGCCGTTTTTT.

The J gene is TRBJ2-1, the V gene TRBV6-6; 11 bases are a match to TRBD1. Germline CDR1 MNHNY, CDR2 SVGAGI (reference sequence). The CDR3 has 14 amino acids. V lost 6 bases and J lost 7; bases outside the gene matches: 5. The CDR3 reads CASSTGTGGNEQFF. CDR3 nucleotide sequence: TGTGCCAGCAGCACCGGGACAGGGGGAAATGAGCAGTTCTTC.

A word on this clonotype: A much larger clone lies one base from this, so it may be a read error. The V and J genes are TRBV12-3 or TRBV12-4 and TRBJ2-7; 8 bases align to TRBD1. Trimming at V came to 6 bases and at J to 3 bases, leaving 10 bases not matched to a gene. There are 15 residues in the CDR3. The CDR3 sequence is CASSRPGTGFYEQYF. The CDR3 nucleotides are TGTGCCAGCAGCAGACCCGGGACAGGATTCTACGAGCAGTACTTC.

About this clonotype itself: It may be a read error: a sequence one base away is much more abundant. The chain employs TRBV10-2 and TRBJ2-7; tentative D call: TRBD1 (6 bases). This CDR3 is built from 16 residues. Germline V gene sequence: CDR1 WSHSY, CDR2 SAAADI. CDR3 nucleotides: TGCGCCAACAGTGAGTCGACACGCAGGGGTTCGGCCGAGCAGTACTTC. The encoded protein is CANSESTRRGSAEQYF.

This clonotype was seen a few times. This rearrangement joins TRBV6-6 to TRBJ1-4, with TRBD1 matching over 7 bases. The CDR3 extends over 14 amino acids. Germline CDR1 and CDR2: MNHNY and SVGAGI (reference sequence). V shed 9 bases, J shed 2 bases, and the junction held 6 bases outside the gene matches. The CDR3 region is CASYRGGTNEKLFF. In nucleotides, the CDR3 is TGTGCCAGTTACAGGGGAGGGACTAATGAAAAACTGTTTTTT.

This clonotype was counted ten times or more. This chain connects TRBV6-2 or TRBV6-3 to TRBJ2-5; D is ambiguous. V was trimmed by 2 bases and J by 7 bases, leaving 5 bases between them. The CDR3 sequence is 11 residues long. The germline V gene has CDR1 MNHEY and CDR2 SVGEGT. The CDR3 loop reads CASSYKGTQYF. The DNA for the CDR3 is TGTGCCAGCAGTTACAAGGGGACCCAGTACTTC.

V gene TRBV11-2 combines with J gene TRBJ2-7, with 10 nucleotides matching TRBD1. The CDR3 runs to 15 residues. Looked up from germline, CDR1 is SGHAT and CDR2 is FQNNGV. Losses at the gene ends were 5 bases for V and 8 bases for J; bases not matched to a gene: 12. CDR3 bases: TGTGCCAGCAGCCCTCGCCTGACAGGGGGCGCCAAGCAGTACTTC. Translated, it gives CASSPRLTGGAKQYF.

The CDR3: CASSSRIGASYEQYF. Here the CDR3 DNA reads TGCGCCAGCAGCTCTAGGATAGGCGCTTCCTACGAGCAGTACTTC. The chain employs TRBV5-1 and TRBJ2-7; no clear D gene. The ends were cut back, 3 bases at V and 1 base at J, with 14 bases in the middle. The CDR3 spans 15 residues. Germline V gene sequence: CDR1 SGHRS, CDR2 YFSETQ. Drawing the rest from reference TRBV5-1 and TRBJ2-7, the complete variable domain is KAGVTQTPRYLIKTRGQQVTLSCSPISGHRSVSWYQQTPGQGLQFLFEYFSETQRNKGNFPGRFSGRQFSNSRSEMNVSTLELGDSALYLCASSSRIGASYEQYFGPGTRLTVT.

Turning to this clonotype: This clone may be a read error of a much larger clone one base away. The chain links TRBV4-1 to TRBJ1-5; maybe TRBD1 (6 bases). The V end lost 4 bases, the J end lost 1 base, and 14 bases lay between the germline ends. The CDR3 has 16 amino acids. Germline lookup yields CDR1 MGHRA and CDR2 YSYEKL. This CDR3 reads CASSLTDRTSNQPQHF. For the CDR3, the DNA is TGCGCCAGCAGCCTTACAGACAGGACCAGCAATCAGCCCCAGCATTTT.

Points on this clonotype: Possible read error: a much larger clone is one base away. The rearrangement links TRBV6-6 to TRBJ2-7; unclear D gene. This CDR3 spans 13 amino acids. The germline gives CDR1 MNHNY, CDR2 SVGAGI (reference sequence). CDR3 bases: TGTGCCAGCGGTTACGTCAACCTCTACGAGCAGTACTTC. Its translation is CASGYVNLYEQYF.

This chain uses TRBV28 with TRBJ1-6; possibly TRBD1 for D (6 bases). The CDR3 length is 14 residues. CDR1 is MDHEN and CDR2 is SYDVKM in the germline V gene. V was cut by 8 bases and J by 8 bases, with 16 bases left in between. The CDR3 loop is CASQSGAGDSPLHF. CDR3 coding DNA: TGTGCCAGCCAGTCGGGGGCGGGAGATTCACCCCTCCACTTT.

As to this clonotype: This may come from a read error, since a much larger clone is one base off. This sequence joins TRBV5-5 and TRBJ2-7; D uncertain. Germline V gene lookup returns CDR1 SGHKS and CDR2 YYEKEE (reference sequence). The CDR3 is made up of 12 amino acids. The ends were cut back, 2 bases at V and 7 bases at J, with 10 bases in the middle. DNA for the CDR3: TGTGCCAGCAGCTTAGATGCAGGAGAGCAGTACTTC. Translating it yields CASSLDAGEQYF.

About this clonotype itself: This could be a read error, since a much larger clone is one nucleotide away. The DNA is omitted, as the CDR3 cannot be located on it reliably, and the CDR3 follows TCRdb's listing. The CDR3 loop reads CASSFGQGNEKLIF. The V gene is TRBV7-9, the J gene TRBJ1-4; the table calls TRBD1, which could not be checked here. CDR1 is SEHNR, CDR2 FQNEAQ, per germline (reference sequence). From its first to its last residue, the CDR3 has 14 amino acids.

With respect to this clonotype: One end of the junction fails to match germline, which may point to a read error. V gene TRBV5-1 combines with J gene TRBJ1-1, with 8 bases matching TRBD1. Germline V gives CDR1 SGHRS, CDR2 YFSETQ. The length of the CDR3 is 14 residues. In DNA form, the CDR3 reads TGCACCAGCAGCGCGACAGGGGTGGGCACTGAAGCTCTCTTT. Protein product: CTSSATGVGTEALF. The full variable domain, with the rest looked up from reference TRBV5-1 and TRBJ1-1, is KAGVTQTPRYLIKTRGQQVTLSCSPISGHRSVSWYQQTPGQGLQFLFEYFSETQRNKGNFPGRFSGRQFSNSRSEMNVSTLELGDSALYLCTSSATGVGTEALFGQGTRLTVV.

Only a few counts were recorded for this clonotype. The V call is TRBV13, the J call TRBJ2-6; a weak D match, TRBD2 (6 bases). CDR1 is PRHDT, CDR2 FYEKMQ, per germline (reference sequence). CDR3 length equals 16 residues. The V gene lost 2 bases and the J gene lost 0 bases, with 8 bases spanning the gap. The CDR3 DNA follows: TGTGCCAGCAGCTTACGCGGGGACTCTGGGGCCAACGTCCTGACTTTC. Translation: CASSLRGDSGANVLTF.

Comments on this clonotype: This may stem from a read error, because a much larger clone lies one nucleotide away. The chain is built from TRBV29-1 and TRBJ2-1; D not resolved. CDR1 is SQVTM, CDR2 ANQGSEA, per germline. This CDR3 region has 13 residues. The CDR3 region has the DNA TGCAGCGTTGACCCGGGTGGCCAAAATGGGCAGTTCTTC. This sequence encodes CSVDPGGQNGQFF.

This clonotype showed up just a few times. The chain links TRBV21-1 to TRBJ2-1; the table gives TRBD2 as D, unverified against the DNA. TRBV21-1 is assigned pseudogene status. This CDR3 is 15 amino acids long. The CDR3 region is CASSKSGGPENEQFF. CDR3 bases: TGTGCCAGCAGCAAATCGGGAGGGCCGGAGAATGAGCAGTTCTTC.

Notes on this clonotype: One end of the junction is discordant with germline, which a read error may explain. The V gene is TRBV5-5, the J gene TRBJ2-7, with D hard to call. The CDR3 has 14 amino acids. CDR1 SGHKS and CDR2 YYEKEE come from the germline V gene (reference sequence). The CDR3 reads CASGLGTSQREQYF. CDR3 sequence (DNA): TGTGCCAGCGGCTTAGGCACCTCACAACGGGAGCAGTACTTC.